This is a list of T cell receptor beta chains from one sample in a study of shared clonotypes between healthy human individuals. The assay was immunoSEQ multiplex PCR, and TCRdb's table has in-frame clones only and misses some. Among about 230,000 clones listed, just over 65% were seen once. Sequencing was done on a sample of memory CD4+ T cells sorted from blood. These receptors came from a young man in good health. Each CDR3 is given with its conserved first and last residue. Each record gives: V gene, D gene, J gene, clone size, CDR3 protein, CDR3 DNA. The D gene is left open where the match is weak. Expanded clones are given a class, and other clones once, few, many or no size at all.

V: TRBV5-5
D: -
J: TRBJ2-2
size: -
CDR3: CASSSTQVYNTGELFF
DNA: TGTGCCAGCAGCTCGACTCAGGTTTACAACACCGGGGAGCTGTTTTTT

V: TRBV27
D: -
J: TRBJ1-5
size: -
CDR3: CASSFRGGGQPQHF
DNA: TGTGCCAGCAGTTTTCGGGGGGGCGGTCAGCCCCAGCATTTT

V: TRBV11-2
D: -
J: TRBJ1-1
size: -
CDR3: CASSFRRQDEAFF
DNA: TGTGCCAGCAGCTTCCGGAGACAGGATGAAGCTTTCTTT

V: TRBV2
D: TRBD2
J: TRBJ2-1
size: -
CDR3: CASRGRASGRDGEQFF
DNA: TGTGCCAGCAGGGGACGTGCTAGCGGGAGAGACGGTGAGCAGTTCTTC

V: TRBV11-2
D: -
J: TRBJ2-2
size: -
CDR3: CASSEEGRGTGELFF
DNA: TGTGCCAGCAGCGAAGAGGGCCGGGGCACCGGGGAGCTGTTTTTT

V: TRBV19
D: -
J: TRBJ2-1
size: -
CDR3: CASSISGGALNEQFF
DNA: TGTGCCAGTAGTATTTCTGGGGGAGCGCTAAATGAGCAGTTCTTC

V: TRBV4-3
D: TRBD1
J: TRBJ2-3
size: -
CDR3: CASSQGGDRLITDTQYF
DNA: TGCGCCAGCAGCCAAGGGGGGGACAGGTTAATCACAGATACGCAGTATTTT

V: TRBV5-5
D: -
J: TRBJ1-4
size: -
CDR3: CASSTGEWNEKLFF
DNA: TGTGCCAGCAGCACCGGGGAATGGAATGAAAAACTGTTTTTT

V: TRBV18
D: -
J: TRBJ2-4
size: -
CDR3: CASSPIPTGPKNIQYF
DNA: TGTGCCAGCTCACCAATCCCAACGGGACCCAAAAACATTCAGTACTTC

V: TRBV7-2
D: -
J: TRBJ2-7
size: -
CDR3: CASTSRASYEQYF
DNA: TGTGCCAGCACCTCAAGGGCATCCTACGAGCAGTACTTC

V: TRBV27
D: -
J: TRBJ1-1
size: -
CDR3: CASSLSGKGVNTEAFF
DNA: TGTGCCAGCAGTTTGTCAGGAAAGGGGGTGAACACTGAAGCTTTCTTT

V: TRBV9
D: TRBD1
J: TRBJ1-1
size: -
CDR3: CASSVAGEGTEGVNTEAFF
DNA: TGTGCCAGCAGCGTAGCTGGGGAGGGGACAGAGGGAGTGAACACTGAAGCTTTCTTT

V: TRBV9
D: -
J: TRBJ1-2
size: once
CDR3: CASSVEASGYTF
DNA: TGTGCCAGCAGCGTAGAGGCCTCTGGCTACACCTTC

V: TRBV5-4
D: TRBD2
J: TRBJ2-2
size: few
CDR3: CASSLGLAGGPDTGELFF
DNA: TGTGCCAGCAGCTTGGGGTTAGCGGGAGGGCCGGACACCGGGGAGCTGTTTTTT

V: TRBV6-5
D: -
J: TRBJ2-7
size: few
CDR3: CASSSRASYEQYF
DNA: TGTGCCAGCAGTTCTCGGGCCTCCTACGAGCAGTACTTC

V: TRBV9
D: -
J: TRBJ2-3
size: -
CDR3: CASSVQGGQTTDTQYF
DNA: TGTGCCAGCAGCGTCCAAGGCGGACAGACCACAGATACGCAGTATTTT

V: TRBV27
D: -
J: TRBJ2-2
size: -
CDR3: CASSSTRGLSGELFF
DNA: TGTGCCAGCAGTTCGACTAGAGGGTTGTCCGGGGAGCTGTTTTTT

V: TRBV19
D: -
J: TRBJ1-4
size: few
CDR3: CASSIRGGGPQRGEKLFF
DNA: TGTGCCAGTAGTATTAGGGGAGGAGGACCGCAAAGGGGTGAAAAACTGTTTTTT

V: TRBV28
D: -
J: TRBJ1-3
size: -
CDR3: CASSLTGNTIYF
DNA: TGTGCCAGCAGTTTGACTGGAAACACCATATATTTT

V: TRBV30
D: -
J: TRBJ1-1
size: few
CDR3: CAWSGGAGSMNTEAFF
DNA: TGTGCCTGGAGTGGGGGGGCGGGCTCGATGAACACTGAAGCTTTCTTT

V: TRBV20-1
D: -
J: TRBJ2-7
size: many
CDR3: CSARGVGEQYF
DNA: TGCAGTGCTAGAGGAGTTGGAGAGCAGTACTTC

V: TRBV9
D: -
J: TRBJ2-1
size: -
CDR3: CASSVDPRGRDNEQFF
DNA: TGTGCCAGCAGCGTAGACCCCCGAGGACGGGACAATGAGCAGTTCTTC